This entry describes one T cell receptor beta chain. V was pared by 4 bases and J by 5 bases, with 8 bases between. Germline V gene lookup returns CDR1 GTSNPN and CDR2 SVGIG (reference sequence). The CDR3 extends over 11 amino acids. With cryopreserved PBMCs as the source, roughly 2 micrograms of genomic DNA went to TCR beta libraries. The data were produced by immunoSEQ multiplex PCR, yet TCRdb's version contains in-frame clones alone and is incomplete. The table has 50,000 to 75,000 clones, roughly 71% seen once. This sample is drawn from a study of cytotoxic CD8 clonotypes in ibrutinib-treated CLL.

The TCR originated in a human donor with chronic lymphocytic leukemia. Specimen: PBMCs, collected after 12 months of ibrutinib treatment. V and J are TRBV30 and TRBJ2-5, with D possibly TRBD1 on 5 matching bases. The CDR3 DNA follows: TGTGCCTGGACAGGGAAGGAGACCCAGTACTTC. Residues: CAWTGKETQYF.